The 17 T cell receptor beta chains presented below share a single source sample, sequenced in a study of T-cell memory formation after mild COVID-19. Each CDR3 protein gets one entry after TCRdb re-called the 5' RACE reads with MiXCR. The table records around 320,000 distinct CDR3 sequences, over 25% of them present only once. The sequenced material came from PBMCs or a T cell subset sorted from them (not recorded which). These receptor sequences come from an adult woman who had mild COVID-19 (a few samples of this study predate the infection). Cell type and time point are not known.

This clonotype has a handful of counts. The CDR3 bases are TGTGCCATCGGGGATCGGGGCCGGAGCTCCTACGAGCAGTACTTC. Protein sequence: CAIGDRGRSSYEQYF. This chain connects TRBV10-3 to TRBJ2-7; possibly TRBD1 or TRBD2 for D (5 bases each). The CDR3 is made up of 15 amino acids. Between the trimmed V and J ends, which lost 8 bases and 0 bases, there was a span of 17 bases. Germline V gene data show CDR1 as ENHRY and CDR2 as SYGVKD.

The rearrangement uses TRBV14 and TRBJ1-6, with 12 nucleotides matching TRBD1. Trimming cost V 6 bases and J 3 bases; bases outside gene matches: 3. The CDR3 has 16 amino acids. Per the germline V gene, CDR1 is SGHDN and CDR2 is FVKESK. The CDR3 spells CASRGTGGGYNSPLHF. The DNA of the CDR3 is TGTGCCAGCAGAGGGACAGGGGGCGGCTATAATTCACCCCTCCACTTT. The complete variable domain, with remaining parts taken from reference TRBV14 and TRBJ1-6, reads EAGVTQFPSHSVIEKGQTVTLRCDPISGHDNLYWYRRVMGKEIKFLLHFVKESKQDESGMPNNRFLAERTGGTYSTLKVQPAELEDSGVYFCASRGTGGGYNSPLHFGNGTRLTVT.

This clonotype was counted only a few times. The CDR3 nucleotides are TGTGCCAGCACCCCGTCCTGGACCGGGGAGCTGTTTTTT. This codes for CASTPSWTGELFF. V is TRBV6-2 or TRBV6-3 and J is TRBJ2-2; D gene unclear. The V gene lost 7 bases and the J gene lost 5 bases, with 11 bases spanning the gap. The germline V gene has CDR1 MNHEY and CDR2 SVGEGT. The CDR3 sequence is 13 residues long.

The J gene is TRBJ2-3, the V gene TRBV25-1, with D unclear. The V end was cut by 6 bases, the J end by 0 bases, with 13 bases between. The CDR3 loop spans 15 amino acids. Germline V gene lookup returns CDR1 MGHDK and CDR2 SYGVNS. The CDR3 bases are TGTGCCAGCAGCCCAAATCGGCGGAGCACAGATACGCAGTATTTT. Protein sequence: CASSPNRRSTDTQYF.

V gene TRBV7-9 combines with J gene TRBJ2-1; no definite D call. The CDR3 totals 13 residues. CDR1 is SEHNR, CDR2 FQNEAQ, per germline (reference sequence). V was cut by 6 bases and J by 9 bases, with 15 bases left in between. The CDR3 region has the DNA TGTGCCAGCAGTTCTGATTCCAGCGCTGAGCAGTTCTTC. Its protein is CASSSDSSAEQFF.

The V and J genes are TRBV29-1 and TRBJ2-1; 8 bases map to TRBD1. Trimming cost V 5 bases and J 4 bases; bases outside gene matches: 7. Germline loops: CDR1 SQVTM, CDR2 ANQGSEA. The CDR3 length is 14 residues. DNA for the CDR3: TGCAGCGTTCTGGAGGGACAGGTTTACAATGAGCAGTTCTTC. This sequence encodes CSVLEGQVYNEQFF.

This chain links TRBV5-1 with TRBJ2-2; a weak D match, TRBD2 (7 bases). Looked up from germline, CDR1 is SGHRS and CDR2 is YFSETQ. The length of the CDR3 is 17 residues. Trimming removed 3 bases at V and 1 base at J, with 16 bases between. CDR3 loop: CASSSRGQGRNTGELFF. In DNA form, the CDR3 reads TGCGCCAGCAGCTCGCGGGGGCAGGGCAGGAACACCGGGGAGCTGTTTTTT.

The V call is TRBV2, the J call TRBJ2-3; no clear D. The CDR3 spans 15 residues. V shed 4 bases and J shed 1 base, with 12 bases lying between them. From germline, CDR1 is SNHLY and CDR2 FYNNEI. The CDR3 protein is CASSALGSRTDTQYF. The CDR3 DNA sequence: TGTGCCAGCAGTGCGCTAGGGTCTCGCACAGATACGCAGTATTTT.

The rearrangement links TRBV19 to TRBJ2-7, with D unresolved. The CDR3 runs 12 residues. V was clipped by 5 bases and J by 7 bases, with 12 bases between them. Per germline, CDR1 LNHDA and CDR2 SQIVND (reference sequence). The CDR3 loop is CASSSRTGEQYF. The CDR3 DNA follows: TGTGCCAGTAGTTCCCGGACGGGTGAGCAGTACTTC.

This clonotype was counted between two and nine times. The V call is TRBV4-1, the J call TRBJ2-3; the match to TRBD2 covers 8 bases. Trimming removed 7 bases from V and 2 bases from J; junction bases left unmatched: 8. Germline CDR1 reads MGHRA; CDR2 reads YSYEKL. The CDR3 spans 15 residues. The CDR3 reads CASTLNGGATDTQYF. In DNA, the CDR3 is TGCGCCAGCACTCTTAACGGGGGGGCCACAGATACGCAGTATTTT.

The chain employs TRBV29-1 and TRBJ2-1; TRBD2 might be the D (7 bases). V lost 4 bases, J lost 10 bases, and 11 bases lay in between. CDR3 length: 11 residues. CDR1 is SQVTM and CDR2 is ANQGSEA in the germline V gene. This CDR3 is CSVAPGGEQFF. The DNA for the CDR3 is TGCAGCGTTGCCCCGGGGGGCGAGCAGTTCTTC.

The V call is TRBV7-2, the J call TRBJ2-1; no reliable D call. CDR1 is SGHTA, CDR2 FQGNSA, per germline. V was trimmed by 5 bases and J by 5 bases, leaving 7 bases between them. This CDR3 is built from 12 residues. The CDR3 DNA sequence: TGTGCCAGCAGCGCCCTCAACAATGAGCAGTTCTTC. Amino acids: CASSALNNEQFF.

This clonotype has only a few counts. The chain has TRBV25-1 and TRBJ2-5; D not resolved. Germline CDR1 reads MGHDK; CDR2 reads SYGVNS. V dropped 1 base and J dropped 3 bases, with 6 bases sitting between them. There are 13 residues in the CDR3. The CDR3 DNA reads as TGTGCCAGCAGTGAATCTCCGAAAGAGACCCAGTACTTC. Its translation is CASSESPKETQYF.

V usage is TRBV7-8 and J usage is TRBJ2-1; TRBD2 matches 8 bases. Germline V gene lookup returns CDR1 SGHVS and CDR2 FQNEAQ. Germline trimming cut 3 bases from V and 7 bases from J; bases unmatched to any gene: 5. The CDR3 extends over 14 amino acids. CDR3 in DNA: TGTGCCAGCAGCTTGGTGTCGGGAGGGAATGAGCAGTTCTTC. Its protein is CASSLVSGGNEQFF.

This clonotype occurred a few times. The chain combines TRBV4-2 with TRBJ2-2; D gene unclear. Trimming left V 1 base short and J 6 bases short, with 15 bases between. This CDR3 has 16 amino acids. CDR1 and CDR2 (germline): LGHNA, YNFKEQ. The CDR3 is CASSQAFPGLAGELFF. For the CDR3, the DNA is TGTGCCAGCAGCCAAGCATTTCCCGGGCTTGCCGGGGAGCTGTTTTTT.

V and J are TRBV5-1 and TRBJ2-7; possible D gene TRBD1, 6 bases. CDR1 is SGHRS, CDR2 YFSETQ, per germline. The CDR3 runs to 13 residues. V shed 4 bases and J shed 7 bases, with 15 bases lying between them. The CDR3: CASSLGQFEEQYF. CDR3 bases: TGCGCCAGCAGCCTCGGACAGTTCGAGGAGCAGTACTTC.

This clonotype was observed a few times. V gene TRBV25-1 combines with J gene TRBJ2-7; D uncertain. V lost 10 bases to trimming and J lost 2 bases, with 15 bases between them. The CDR3 loop spans 13 amino acids. Germline CDR1 and CDR2: MGHDK and SYGVNS. The CDR3 protein is CATVGSAPYEQYF. The CDR3 DNA reads TGTGCCACCGTGGGCTCTGCCCCCTACGAGCAGTACTTC.